This T cell receptor beta chain was identified during a study of T cell responses to AZD1222 COVID-19 vaccine (TCRdb year 2021). Describing the broader study: A total of more than 230 trial participants underwent TCR sequencing, of whom under 220 had received two doses of AZD1222 and approximately 26 had received two doses of the MenACWY control vaccine. Enrollment into the trials was organized by age into subgroups of 18-55, 56-69 and 70-plus years, and those subgroups contained approximately 150, 30 and 60 TCR-sequenced participants, respectively.

Results and caveats for the whole study, not just this receptor: Conclusions about previously exposed vaccinees are limited, since just five or six AZD1222 recipients were seropositive for SARS-CoV-2 at baseline. Because no day 14 peak-response samples were available, the repertoires could be characterized only after the peak T cell response. After two AZD1222 doses, both the breadth and the depth of spike-specific TCRs were significantly higher than at day 0 and than in MenACWY recipients. Participants were mostly white British, with more females than males. The authors suggested clonal diversity may have been underestimated. Reportedly, close to half of the unique spike-specific TCRs recognized epitopes lying outside the regions that are mutated in the B.1.351 and B.1.1.7 variants. Vaccine-associated CD4 TCRs spanned the whole spike protein, with dominant responses in regions 160-218 and 743-854. The 56-69-year group was small, and its depth increase did not reach significance, likely because of low power.

The CDR3 regions of human TCRbeta chains were analyzed by immunosequencing. The authors' analysis ran thus. TCRs in the repertoires were matched against a reference library of SARS-CoV-2-specific TCRs that had been generated with the MIRA antigen-specificity platform. Breadth meant the fraction of unique TCRs that were SARS-CoV-2-associated, whereas depth meant the fraction of total T cells that were SARS-CoV-2-associated. Using the MIRA data, each spike-specific TCR was assigned both to the spike region to which the TCR was reactive and to a CD4 or CD8 class. Log10-transformed breadth and depth values were compared by one-way ANOVA with Sidak's multiple comparisons tests. The table comes from immuneACCESS by way of TCRdb, which keeps in-frame sequences with V and J called. Part of the clones is missing from these tables; in studies checked, under half for an unresolved V gene and the rest for unknown reasons. V and J calls and clone size are given by that table; D and trimming were obtained from the DNA. For this sample the table gives 90,000 to 100,000 clones, of which 84% were detected only once. Around 14% of the sample is held by the ten biggest clonotypes.

Taken with the paper, the label for time point translates to: about 28 days (+/-7) after the second vaccine dose. AZD1222 recipients whose second dose came at about 4 weeks and those whose second dose came at about 12 weeks were combined into one group, since spike-specific TCR depth and breadth did not differ between the two schedules. Samples from vaccinated people were obtained from the UK trials COV001 and COV002, which included a single-blind randomized controlled phase 2/3 trial of AZD1222 (ChAdOx1 nCoV-19) in healthy adults. Trial participant PBMC samples were collected at day 0 and day 28 after the second dose for TCRbeta chain sequencing. The germline V gene yields SNHLY for CDR1 and FYNNEI for CDR2. CDR3 length: 16 amino acids, cysteine to phenylalanine. Only the CDR3 part of the read is kept: 48 bases, read in frame from the first base. V is shortened by 5 bases, J by 7 bases, and the region joining them spans 20 bases.

Points on this clone: The antigen it recognizes is unknown. Within one base of it there is no much larger clone, and no base qualities were kept.

This receptor was identified in an adult who received the AZD1222 COVID-19 vaccine. Sequencing was performed on peripheral blood, taken 28 days after the second AZD1222 dose. The V and J genes are TRBV2 and TRBJ2-2; TRBD1 is a possible D gene, resting on 6 matching bases. The nucleotides are TGTGCCAGCAGTACCAAGAGGACAGATATAGTCGGGGAGCTGTTTTTT. It codes for CASSTKRTDIVGELFF. Extended through the reference TRBV2 and TRBJ2-2 proteins, this CDR3 yields the full variable domain: EPEVTQTPSHQVTQMGQEVILRCVPISNHLYFYWYRQILGQKVEFLVSFYNNEISEKSEIFDDQFSVERPDGSNFTLKIRSTKLEDSAMYFCASSTKRTDIVGELFFGEGSRLTVL.